The present T cell receptor beta chain was sequenced within a study of shared clonotypes between healthy human individuals. Germline values: CDR1 LNHDA, CDR2 SQIVND (reference sequence). The V end was cut by 3 bases, the J end by 0 bases, with 16 bases between. The CDR3 runs 17 residues. In the naive CD8 group, cells lacked CD45RO and were positively selected for CCR7, so terminally differentiated effector memory CD45RA+ cells were left out. TCRdb's table, derived via immunoSEQ multiplex PCR, lists solely in-frame clones and lacks some. The table includes approximately 600,000 clones, 85% to 95% detected once.

The source of this sequence is a woman aged 25 to 39 in good health. This chain joins TRBV19 and TRBJ2-3; a weak D match, TRBD1 (6 bases). The sequencing sample was made of naive CD8+ T cells sorted from blood. The CDR3, as DNA: TGTGCCAGTAGTATCATGGGGACAAGTGCTAGCACAGATACGCAGTATTTT. Protein: CASSIMGTSASTDTQYF.